The 11 T cell receptor beta chains reported below all come from one sample, sequenced in a study of cytomegalovirus exposure and HLA in healthy donors. Both 60 Vbeta primers and 13 Jbeta primers went into the PCR. Profiling relied on immunoSEQ multiplex PCR, and the TCRdb table lists in-frame clones only, not all of them. The sample includes roughly 160,000 clones, 80% of them seen just once. The specimen sequenced was PBMCs. The receptors originated from a man between 18 and 35 years old in good health and CMV-seropositive.

The genes are TRBV5-1 and TRBJ2-5, with 7 bases aligning to TRBD1. Unmatched junction bases numbered 7, after V lost 3 bases and J lost 2 bases. The CDR3 extends over 15 amino acids. Germline loops: CDR1 SGHRS, CDR2 YFSETQ. In DNA form, the CDR3 reads TGCGCCAGCAGCTCGGGGACAGCTCTTCAAGAGACCCAGTACTTC. Translating it yields CASSSGTALQETQYF.

The chain recombines TRBV18 with TRBJ1-1, with TRBD1 as a possible D gene (5 bases). Germline V gene data show CDR1 as KGHSH and CDR2 as LQKENI. V lost 6 bases and J 3 bases, leaving 14 bases between the germline ends. The CDR3 runs 14 residues. The CDR3 nucleotides read TGTGCCAGCTCCCGCCTACAGGTTGACACTGAAGCTTTCTTT. This encodes CASSRLQVDTEAFF. Full variable domain (rest looked up from reference TRBV18 and TRBJ1-1): NAGVMQNPRHLVRRRGQEARLRCSPMKGHSHVYWYRQLPEEGLKFMVYLQKENIIDESGMPKERFSAEFPKEGPSILRIQQVVRGDSAAYFCASSRLQVDTEAFFGQGTRLTVV.

The chain employs TRBV7-9 and TRBJ1-1; 7 bases match TRBD1. The CDR3 runs to 16 residues. Trimming removed 1 base from V and 1 base from J; junction bases left unmatched: 6. Germline CDR1 SEHNR, CDR2 FQNEAQ (reference sequence). CDR3 residues: CASSLGSGTENTEAFF. The CDR3 nucleotides read TGTGCCAGCAGCTTAGGTTCCGGGACAGAGAACACTGAAGCTTTCTTT.

The chain uses TRBV5-4 and TRBJ1-6, with D maybe TRBD1 (5 bases). Germline CDR1 is SGHNT and CDR2 is YYREEE (reference sequence). This CDR3 is built from 16 residues. V lost 0 bases to trimming and J lost 4 bases, with 11 bases between them. The CDR3 DNA reads as TGTGCCAGCAGCTTGGCCTTTGGGGGGTATAATTCACCCCTCCACTTT. This codes for CASSLAFGGYNSPLHF. The full variable domain, completed using reference TRBV5-4 and TRBJ1-6, is ETGVTQSPTHLIKTRGQQVTLRCSSQSGHNTVSWYQQALGQGPQFIFQYYREEENGRGNFPPRFSGLQFPNYSSELNVNALELDDSALYLCASSLAFGGYNSPLHFGNGTRLTVT.

The chain joins TRBV7-3 to TRBJ2-5, with TRBD2 identical over 8 bases. CDR1 and CDR2 from the germline V gene are SGHTA and FQGTGA. The CDR3 runs to 15 residues. V trimming: 5 bases; J trimming: 5 bases; junction bases outside the gene matches: 10. The CDR3 reads CASSPGGADGETQYF. The CDR3 DNA sequence: TGTGCCAGCAGCCCGGGGGGGGCGGACGGGGAGACCCAGTACTTC.

This CDR3 reads CASTDGTSGYQETQYF. The DNA for the CDR3 is TGTGCCAGCACCGACGGGACTAGCGGGTACCAAGAGACCCAGTACTTC. V and J are TRBV28 and TRBJ2-5; 12 nucleotides agree with TRBD2. Germline values: CDR1 MDHEN, CDR2 SYDVKM. The CDR3 extends over 16 amino acids. The V gene end was trimmed by 7 bases and the J gene end by 0 bases; junction bases not matched to a gene: 6.

The chain has TRBV5-1 and TRBJ1-5; D possibly corresponds to TRBD1 (5 bases). The germline V gene has CDR1 SGHRS and CDR2 YFSETQ. The CDR3 is made up of 13 amino acids. Trimming removed 4 bases from V and 4 bases from J, with 9 bases in between. CDR3 DNA sequence: TGCGCCAGCAGCACCGGACAAAATCAGCCCCAGCATTTT. This translates into CASSTGQNQPQHF.

The chain combines TRBV6-5 with TRBJ2-1, with TRBD2 matching 10 bases. Germline V gene sequence: CDR1 MNHEY, CDR2 SVGAGI. V lost 2 bases to trimming and J lost 9 bases; unmatched junction nucleotides: 7. The CDR3 loop spans 15 amino acids. As DNA, the CDR3 is TGTGCCAGCAGTTACCGAGCGGGGGGGCGTAGTGAGCAGTTCTTC. Its protein product is CASSYRAGGRSEQFF.

This clone showed up just a few times. V and J are TRBV19 and TRBJ1-2; D possibly corresponds to TRBD1 (6 bases). Per germline, CDR1 LNHDA and CDR2 SQIVND (reference sequence). The CDR3 covers 16 residues. The germline V and J ends were trimmed by 7 bases and 3 bases, with 21 bases remaining between them. Written as DNA, the CDR3 is TGTGCCAGTACCGCAGGCAGGGGACCTAAGGACTATGGCTACACCTTC. Its protein is CASTAGRGPKDYGYTF.

V usage is TRBV7-2 and J usage is TRBJ2-1; 8 positions agree with TRBD1. The CDR3 sequence is 14 residues long. Germline CDR1 is SGHTA and CDR2 is FQGNSA. V lost 1 base and J lost 6; bases outside the gene matches: 2. CDR3 DNA: TGTGCCAGCAGCTTAGGGACAGGGACCAATGAGCAGTTCTTC. This gives the protein CASSLGTGTNEQFF.

This clone was seen a few times. CDR3: CASSLPGVGAEAFF. CDR3 DNA: TGTGCCAGCAGCTTACCCGGGGTCGGGGCTGAAGCTTTCTTT. The chain is built from TRBV7-6 and TRBJ1-1; D is undetermined. V dropped 2 bases and J dropped 6 bases, with 13 bases sitting between them. The CDR3 runs to 14 residues. Germline lookup yields CDR1 SGHVS and CDR2 FNYEAQ.